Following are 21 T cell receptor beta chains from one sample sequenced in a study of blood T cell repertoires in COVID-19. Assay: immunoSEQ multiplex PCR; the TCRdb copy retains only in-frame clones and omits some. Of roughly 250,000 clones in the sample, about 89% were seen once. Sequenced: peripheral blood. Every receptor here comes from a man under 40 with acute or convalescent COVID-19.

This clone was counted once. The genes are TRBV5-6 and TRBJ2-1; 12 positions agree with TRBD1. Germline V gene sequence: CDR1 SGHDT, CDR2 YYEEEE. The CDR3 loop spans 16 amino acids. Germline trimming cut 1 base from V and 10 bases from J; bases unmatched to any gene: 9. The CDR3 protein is CASSLLGGQGAREQFF. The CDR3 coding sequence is TGTGCCAGCAGCTTGCTTGGGGGACAGGGGGCTCGGGAGCAGTTCTTC.

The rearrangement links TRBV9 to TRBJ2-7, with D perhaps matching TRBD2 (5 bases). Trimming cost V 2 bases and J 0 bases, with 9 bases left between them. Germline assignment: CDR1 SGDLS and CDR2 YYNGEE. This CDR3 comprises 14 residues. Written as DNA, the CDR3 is TGTGCCAGCAGCGTGGAGGTTTACTCCTACGAGCAGTACTTC. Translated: CASSVEVYSYEQYF. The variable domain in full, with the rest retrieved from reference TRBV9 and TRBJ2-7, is DSGVTQTPKHLITATGQRVTLRCSPRSGDLSVYWYQQSLDQGLQFLIQYYNGEERAKGNILERFSAQQFPDLHSELNLSSLELGDSALYFCASSVEVYSYEQYFGPGTRLTVT.

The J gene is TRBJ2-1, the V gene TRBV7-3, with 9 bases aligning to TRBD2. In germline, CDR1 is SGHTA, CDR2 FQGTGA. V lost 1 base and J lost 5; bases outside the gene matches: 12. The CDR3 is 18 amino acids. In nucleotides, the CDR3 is TGTGCCAGCAGCTTAAATTTCGCGACTAGCGGCCCCGACAATGAGCAGTTCTTC. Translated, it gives CASSLNFATSGPDNEQFF.

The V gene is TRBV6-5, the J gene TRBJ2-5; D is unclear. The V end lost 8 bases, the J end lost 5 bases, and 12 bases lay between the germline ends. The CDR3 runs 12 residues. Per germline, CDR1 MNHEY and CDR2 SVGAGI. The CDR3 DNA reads TGTGCCAGCCGCGGCCCTGGGGAGACCCAGTACTTC. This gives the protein CASRGPGETQYF.

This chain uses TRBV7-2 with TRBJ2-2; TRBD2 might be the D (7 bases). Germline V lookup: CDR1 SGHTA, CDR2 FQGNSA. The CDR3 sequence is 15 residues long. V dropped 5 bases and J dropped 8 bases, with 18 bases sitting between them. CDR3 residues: CASSPEGGQEGELFF. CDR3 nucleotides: TGTGCCAGCAGCCCCGAGGGGGGGCAGGAGGGGGAGCTGTTTTTT.

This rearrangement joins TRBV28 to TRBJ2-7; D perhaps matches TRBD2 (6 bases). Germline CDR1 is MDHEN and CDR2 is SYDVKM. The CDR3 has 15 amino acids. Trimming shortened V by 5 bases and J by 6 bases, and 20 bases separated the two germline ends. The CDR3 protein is CASSVELGGPSEQYF. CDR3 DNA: TGTGCCAGCAGTGTGGAACTGGGGGGTCCTTCCGAGCAGTACTTC.

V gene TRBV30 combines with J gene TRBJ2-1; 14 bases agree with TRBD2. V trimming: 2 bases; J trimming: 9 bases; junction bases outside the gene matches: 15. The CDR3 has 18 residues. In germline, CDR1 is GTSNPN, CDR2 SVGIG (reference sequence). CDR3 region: CAWSQGRRGLAGVGEQFF. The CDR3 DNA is TGTGCCTGGAGTCAGGGGCGAAGGGGACTAGCGGGGGTTGGTGAGCAGTTCTTC.

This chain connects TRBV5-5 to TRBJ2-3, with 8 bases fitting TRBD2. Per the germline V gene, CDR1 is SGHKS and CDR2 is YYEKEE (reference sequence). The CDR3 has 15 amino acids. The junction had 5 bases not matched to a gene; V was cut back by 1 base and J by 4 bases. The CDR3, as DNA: TGTGCCAGCAGCTTGCAAGCGGGGGCCGCAGATACGCAGTATTTT. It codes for CASSLQAGAADTQYF.

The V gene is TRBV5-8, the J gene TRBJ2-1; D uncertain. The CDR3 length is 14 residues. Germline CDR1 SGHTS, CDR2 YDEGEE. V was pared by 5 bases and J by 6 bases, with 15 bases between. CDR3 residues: CASRSLGFSNEQFF. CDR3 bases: TGTGCCAGCAGAAGCTTGGGCTTTAGCAATGAGCAGTTCTTC.

The CDR3 spells CASSLIGGGPPTEQYF. The CDR3 nucleotides read TGTGCCAGCAGCTTAATTGGGGGAGGGCCTCCAACCGAGCAGTACTTC. The chain uses TRBV13 and TRBJ2-7, with 7 bases lining up with TRBD2. This CDR3 region has 16 residues. CDR1 is PRHDT, CDR2 FYEKMQ, per germline (reference sequence). V lost 2 bases, J lost 6 bases, and 13 bases stayed unmatched.

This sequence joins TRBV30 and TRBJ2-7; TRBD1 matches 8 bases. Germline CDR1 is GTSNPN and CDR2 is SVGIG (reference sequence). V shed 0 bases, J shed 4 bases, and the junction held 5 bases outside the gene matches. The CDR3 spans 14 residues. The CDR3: CAWSVGTGQYEQYF. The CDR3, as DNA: TGTGCCTGGAGTGTAGGGACAGGACAATACGAGCAGTACTTC.

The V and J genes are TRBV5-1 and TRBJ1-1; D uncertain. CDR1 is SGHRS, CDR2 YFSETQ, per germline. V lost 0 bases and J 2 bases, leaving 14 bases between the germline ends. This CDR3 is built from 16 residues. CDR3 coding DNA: TGCGCCAGCAGCTTGGACGGGAGCGCAAGCAACACTGAAGCTTTCTTT. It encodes CASSLDGSASNTEAFF.

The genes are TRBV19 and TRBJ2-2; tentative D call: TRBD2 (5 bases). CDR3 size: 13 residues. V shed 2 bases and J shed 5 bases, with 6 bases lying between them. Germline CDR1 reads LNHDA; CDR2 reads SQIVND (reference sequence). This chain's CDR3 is CASSIRRTGELFF. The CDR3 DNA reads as TGTGCCAGTAGTATAAGGAGGACCGGGGAGCTGTTTTTT.

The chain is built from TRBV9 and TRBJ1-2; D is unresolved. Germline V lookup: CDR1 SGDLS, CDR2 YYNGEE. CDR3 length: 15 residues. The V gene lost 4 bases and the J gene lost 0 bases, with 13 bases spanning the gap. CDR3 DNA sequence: TGTGCCAGCAGCAAGGGAGGTGCTGCTAACTATGGCTACACCTTC. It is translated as CASSKGGAANYGYTF. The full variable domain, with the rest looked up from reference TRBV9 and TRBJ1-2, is DSGVTQTPKHLITATGQRVTLRCSPRSGDLSVYWYQQSLDQGLQFLIQYYNGEERAKGNILERFSAQQFPDLHSELNLSSLELGDSALYFCASSKGGAANYGYTFGSGTRLTVV.

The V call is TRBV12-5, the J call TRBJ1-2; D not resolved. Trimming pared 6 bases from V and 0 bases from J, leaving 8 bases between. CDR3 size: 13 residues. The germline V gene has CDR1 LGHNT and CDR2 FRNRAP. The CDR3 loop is CASGPPSNYGYTF. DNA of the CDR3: TGTGCTAGTGGCCCCCCTTCTAACTATGGCTACACCTTC.

The CDR3 region is CASSSTGLVEKLFF. In nucleotides, the CDR3 is TGTGCCAGCAGCTCTACAGGGTTGGTTGAAAAACTGTTTTTT. This chain uses TRBV5-8 with TRBJ1-4, with a tentative D call TRBD1 (6 bases). Germline loops: CDR1 SGHTS, CDR2 YDEGEE. V lost 3 bases and J lost 7, with 13 bases in between. CDR3 length: 14 residues.

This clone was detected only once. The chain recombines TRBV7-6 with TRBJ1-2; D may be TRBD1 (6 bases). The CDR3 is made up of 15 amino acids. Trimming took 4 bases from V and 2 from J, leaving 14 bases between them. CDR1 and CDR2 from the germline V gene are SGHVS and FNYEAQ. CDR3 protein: CASSSLLTGNYGYTF. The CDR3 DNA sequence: TGTGCCAGCAGCTCACTATTAACAGGGAACTATGGCTACACCTTC. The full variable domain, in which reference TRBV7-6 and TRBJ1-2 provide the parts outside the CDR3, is GAGVSQSPRYKVTKRGQDVALRCDPISGHVSLYWYRQALGQGPEFLTYFNYEAQQDKSGLPNDRFSAERPEGSISTLTIQRTEQRDSAMYRCASSSLLTGNYGYTFGSGTRLTVV.

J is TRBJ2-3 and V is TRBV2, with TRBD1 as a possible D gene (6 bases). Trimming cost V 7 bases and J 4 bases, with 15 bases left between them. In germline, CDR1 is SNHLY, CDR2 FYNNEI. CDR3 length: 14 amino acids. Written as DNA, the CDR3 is TGTGCCAGCACTAAACAGGGAGCCGCAGATACGCAGTATTTT. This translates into CASTKQGAADTQYF.

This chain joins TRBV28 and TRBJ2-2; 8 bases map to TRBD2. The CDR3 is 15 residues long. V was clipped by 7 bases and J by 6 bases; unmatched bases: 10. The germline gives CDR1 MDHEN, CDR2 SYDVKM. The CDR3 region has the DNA TGTGCCAGCACCTCTGGACTAGCCGGGGCCGGGGAGCTGTTTTTT. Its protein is CASTSGLAGAGELFF.

The CDR3 here is CAIMSPDRTLLTDTQYF. The CDR3 DNA follows: TGTGCCATCATGTCCCCGGATAGAACACTACTCACAGATACGCAGTATTTT. V gene TRBV10-3 combines with J gene TRBJ2-3; no definite D call. Germline V gene data show CDR1 as ENHRY and CDR2 as SYGVKD. The CDR3 has 17 residues. V lost 7 bases and J lost 2, with 22 bases in between.

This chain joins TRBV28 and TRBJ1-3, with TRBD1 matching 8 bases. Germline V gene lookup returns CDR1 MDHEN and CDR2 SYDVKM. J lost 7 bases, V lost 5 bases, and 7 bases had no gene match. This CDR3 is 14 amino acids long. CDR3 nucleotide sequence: TGTGCCAGCAGTCCAACAGGGGGGGGGAACACCATATATTTT. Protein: CASSPTGGGNTIYF.